This TCR beta chain was found in a study of CD8 T cells in ankylosing spondylitis. Study-wide findings and caveats: Blood of patients with ankylosing spondylitis appeared to be characterized by a TCR beta motif of several highly homologous variants. The disease-linked clones had a CD8+ phenotype and low blood frequencies. Matched ankylosing spondylitis synovial fluid reportedly contained a significantly enriched population of disease-linked clones.

The CDR3 runs 15 residues. V shed 5 bases and J 2 bases; nucleotides not matched to a gene: 8. Looked up from germline, CDR1 is KGHSH and CDR2 is LQKENI. On this clonotype: The target antigen is unknown.

TCRdb re-derived calls from the 5' RACE reads in MiXCR, one entry per CDR3 protein. This table has under 250,000 distinct CDR3 sequences, 7% to 10% appearing once. V usage is TRBV18 and J usage is TRBJ2-7; 8 nucleotides match TRBD1. The sequencing input was blood, either unsorted or a sorted T cell fraction (not recorded which). The receptor's source is a female donor with ankylosing spondylitis or in good health (not recorded which). As DNA, the CDR3 is TGTGCCAGCTCAGAAAGACAGGGGACGCCCTACGAGCAGTACTTC. Residues: CASSERQGTPYEQYF.